Presented here are 31 T cell receptor beta chains from one specimen sequenced in a study of T cell responses to AZD1222 COVID-19 vaccine. TCRdb's copy holds only in-frame clones and misses some; the assay was immunoSEQ multiplex PCR. This table holds about 110,000 clones, roughly nine tenths found once. Here the sequenced sample was peripheral blood, taken 28 days after the second AZD1222 dose. The receptors here all came from an adult who received the AZD1222 COVID-19 vaccine.

The chain has TRBV7-2 and TRBJ2-7; D may be TRBD2 (7 bases). There are 14 residues in the CDR3. The V gene lost 2 bases and the J gene lost 6 bases, with 14 bases spanning the gap. The germline gives CDR1 SGHTA, CDR2 FQGNSA. The CDR3 here is CASSLSGRDIEQYF. The CDR3 nucleotides are TGTGCCAGCAGCTTAAGTGGGAGGGACATCGAGCAGTACTTC.

V usage is TRBV13 and J usage is TRBJ2-3; TRBD2 matches 13 bases. Germline V gene data show CDR1 as PRHDT and CDR2 as FYEKMQ (reference sequence). The CDR3 extends over 14 amino acids. Trimming cost V 5 bases and J 10 bases; bases outside gene matches: 6. The CDR3 DNA is TGTGCCAGCAGCCGGGGGACTAGCGGGATATCGCAGTATTTT. The encoded protein is CASSRGTSGISQYF.

The genes are TRBV10-3 and TRBJ1-1; perhaps TRBD1 as D (5 bases). V lost 3 bases to trimming and J lost 0 bases, with 11 bases between them. Germline values: CDR1 ENHRY, CDR2 SYGVKD. There are 15 residues in the CDR3. For the CDR3, the DNA is TGTGCCATCAGTGAAGTAGGGACTTTGAACACTGAAGCTTTCTTT. This codes for CAISEVGTLNTEAFF.

The chain uses TRBV9 and TRBJ2-7; the D gene could be TRBD1 or TRBD2 (5 bases each). Germline V gene data show CDR1 as SGDLS and CDR2 as YYNGEE. Trimming removed 2 bases at V and 3 bases at J, with 15 bases between. CDR3 length: 15 residues. Here the CDR3 DNA reads TGTGCCAGCAGCGTCTCCGGGACGAACCTCTACGAGCAGTACTTC. This gives the protein CASSVSGTNLYEQYF.

The chain combines TRBV5-4 with TRBJ1-2; unclear D gene. Trimming pared 5 bases from V and 1 base from J, leaving 6 bases between. Looked up from germline, CDR1 is SGHNT and CDR2 is YYREEE (reference sequence). The CDR3 has 12 residues. CDR3 sequence: CASRIGNYGYTF. Here the CDR3 DNA reads TGTGCCAGCAGGATAGGTAACTATGGCTACACCTTC. The full variable domain, completed using reference TRBV5-4 and TRBJ1-2, is ETGVTQSPTHLIKTRGQQVTLRCSSQSGHNTVSWYQQALGQGPQFIFQYYREEENGRGNFPPRFSGLQFPNYSSELNVNALELDDSALYLCASRIGNYGYTFGSGTRLTVV.

V gene TRBV28 combines with J gene TRBJ1-1, with 8 bases fitting TRBD1. V shed 8 bases and J 2 bases; nucleotides not matched to a gene: 7. CDR1 is MDHEN, CDR2 SYDVKM, per germline. The CDR3 has 14 amino acids. This CDR3 is CASAGGALNTEAFF. CDR3 nucleotides: TGTGCCAGCGCAGGGGGCGCCTTAAACACTGAAGCTTTCTTT.

The V gene is TRBV6-4, the J gene TRBJ2-1; D is perhaps TRBD2 (6 bases). The V gene lost 2 bases and the J gene lost 7 bases, with 9 bases spanning the gap. Germline values: CDR1 MRHNA, CDR2 SNTAGT. CDR3 size: 13 residues. CDR3 sequence: CASSDPAGNEQFF. CDR3 nucleotide sequence: TGTGCCAGCAGTGACCCTGCGGGAAATGAGCAGTTCTTC.

V gene TRBV21-1 combines with J gene TRBJ2-1; TRBD2, the D gene given by the table, was not confirmed from the DNA. TRBV21-1 is termed a pseudogene. There are 12 residues in the CDR3. For the CDR3, the DNA is TGTGCCAGCAGCAAGGCGGACAATGAGCAGTTCTTC. Protein product: CASSKADNEQFF.

The chain carries TRBV4-1 and TRBJ2-1; D might be TRBD2 (6 bases). CDR1 is MGHRA and CDR2 is YSYEKL in the germline V gene. CDR3 length equals 17 residues. V gave up 2 bases and J gave up 5 bases, with 19 bases separating them. The CDR3 reads CASSQRTFKAGNNEQFF. Here the CDR3 DNA reads TGCGCCAGCAGCCAACGAACTTTCAAGGCGGGGAACAATGAGCAGTTCTTC.

The CDR3 nucleotides are TGTGCCAGCAGACAGGGGCTATATCAGCCCCAGCATTTT. Translated, it gives CASRQGLYQPQHF. The rearrangement joins TRBV28 to TRBJ1-5; 7 bases match TRBD1. This CDR3 comprises 13 residues. The V segment lost 6 bases and the J segment 5 bases; nucleotides outside the gene matches: 4. From germline, CDR1 is MDHEN and CDR2 SYDVKM. The full variable domain, completed using reference TRBV28 and TRBJ1-5, is DVKVTQSSRYLVKRTGEKVFLECVQDMDHENMFWYRQDPGLGLRLIYFSYDVKMKEKGDIPEGYSVSREKKERFSLILESASTNQTSMYLCASRQGLYQPQHFGDGTRLSIL.

In its sample, this clone was seen a few times. The V and J genes are TRBV7-9 and TRBJ1-5; 8 bases are shared with TRBD1. Trimming cost V 0 bases and J 0 bases; bases outside gene matches: 4. This CDR3 comprises 17 residues. The germline CDR1 and CDR2 sequences are SEHNR and FQNEAQ (reference sequence). The CDR3 DNA follows: TGTGCCAGCAGCTTAGCGGGGACAGGTTATAGCAATCAGCCCCAGCATTTT. Amino acid sequence: CASSLAGTGYSNQPQHF.

The chain employs TRBV9 and TRBJ1-2; 7 bases are a match to TRBD1. Germline CDR1 SGDLS, CDR2 YYNGEE. The V and J ends lost 3 bases and 7 bases, in that order; junction bases with no gene match: 9. The CDR3 has 14 amino acids. The CDR3 nucleotides read TGTGCCAGCAGCGAATTCGACAGGGACCGTGGCTACACCTTC. As protein: CASSEFDRDRGYTF.

This clone was seen only once. Written as DNA, the CDR3 is TGTGCCAGCAGTTCCCACGATCGAGAGACCCAGTACTTC. This sequence encodes CASSSHDRETQYF. This chain joins TRBV12-3 or TRBV12-4 and TRBJ2-5; the D is unclear. This CDR3 spans 13 amino acids. V was trimmed by 4 bases and J by 4 bases, leaving 10 bases between them.

V is TRBV10-3 and J is TRBJ2-3, with TRBD2 matching 10 bases. CDR1 ENHRY and CDR2 SYGVKD come from the germline V gene. J gave up 0 bases and V 4 bases, and 22 bases lay outside the gene matches. The CDR3 is 22 amino acids. In DNA, the CDR3 is TGTGCCATCAGTGGACTCCTAGCGGGAGTCTTCCCCCGGGTAACTAGCACAGATACGCAGTATTTT. As protein: CAISGLLAGVFPRVTSTDTQYF.

This sequence joins TRBV5-4 and TRBJ1-1; D might be TRBD1 (6 bases). CDR1 and CDR2 (germline): SGHNT, YYREEE (reference sequence). V dropped 4 bases and J dropped 2 bases, with 12 bases sitting between them. This CDR3 spans 14 amino acids. The CDR3 DNA follows: TGTGCCAGCAGCACCCGGACAGAAAACACTGAAGCTTTCTTT. Protein: CASSTRTENTEAFF.

The chain carries TRBV4-3 and TRBJ2-2; no clear D. V lost 3 bases and J lost 7, with 9 bases in between. CDR1 and CDR2 (germline): LGHNA, YSLEER. This CDR3 has 13 residues. CDR3 region: CASSQTNLGELFF. CDR3 sequence (DNA): TGCGCCAGCAGCCAGACGAACCTCGGGGAGCTGTTTTTT.

This chain connects TRBV28 to TRBJ2-7; D may be TRBD2 (6 bases). Germline V gives CDR1 MDHEN, CDR2 SYDVKM. The CDR3 runs 14 residues. V lost 2 bases and J lost 6, with 14 bases in between. CDR3 protein: CASSLAGRRGEQYF. CDR3 coding DNA: TGTGCCAGCAGTTTAGCAGGGCGGAGGGGCGAGCAGTACTTC.

The table lists this clone with a few counts. The genes are TRBV14 and TRBJ2-2, with D unresolved. The CDR3 is 15 amino acids. Germline V lookup: CDR1 SGHDN, CDR2 FVKESK. V gave up 3 bases and J gave up 3 bases, with 11 bases separating them. The CDR3 protein is CASSQMASHTGELFF. CDR3 sequence (DNA): TGTGCCAGCAGCCAGATGGCAAGCCACACCGGGGAGCTGTTTTTT.

The chain has TRBV18 and TRBJ1-2; 7 nucleotides match TRBD1. The CDR3 spans 15 residues. Germline CDR1 reads KGHSH; CDR2 reads LQKENI. V dropped 3 bases and J dropped 4; count of bases not matched to a gene: 8. The CDR3 sequence is CASSPRQGRAYGYTF. The CDR3 nucleotides are TGTGCCAGCTCACCCAGACAGGGAAGGGCCTATGGCTACACCTTC.

The chain recombines TRBV7-3 with TRBJ2-5; perhaps TRBD2 as D (6 bases). Trimming pared 4 bases from V and 9 bases from J, leaving 15 bases between. From germline, CDR1 is SGHTA and CDR2 FQGTGA. The length of the CDR3 is 13 residues. CDR3 residues: CASSSGLRTSQYF. CDR3 nucleotides: TGTGCCAGCAGCTCGGGACTGCGGACGTCCCAGTACTTC.

The J gene is TRBJ2-5, the V gene TRBV7-2; 10 nucleotides agree with TRBD1. The CDR3 has 17 amino acids. The V segment lost 1 base and the J segment 5 bases; nucleotides outside the gene matches: 10. The germline V gene encodes CDR1 SGHTA and CDR2 FQGNSA. This chain's CDR3 is CASSLVHLGQGRETQYF. For the CDR3, the DNA is TGTGCCAGCAGCTTAGTACATCTGGGACAGGGGCGGGAGACCCAGTACTTC. Based on the CDR3 plus reference TRBV7-2 and TRBJ2-5, the full variable domain is GAGVSQSPSNKVTEKGKDVELRCDPISGHTALYWYRQSLGQGLEFLIYFQGNSAPDKSGLPSDRFSAERTGGSVSTLTIQRTQQEDSAVYLCASSLVHLGQGRETQYFGPGTRLLVL.

This chain links TRBV7-9 with TRBJ1-1; a possible D gene is TRBD1 (5 bases). The ends were cut back, 1 base at V and 6 bases at J, with 12 bases in the middle. The length of the CDR3 is 14 residues. Germline CDR1 SEHNR, CDR2 FQNEAQ (reference sequence). The CDR3 is CASSLDPEGSEAFF. As DNA, the CDR3 is TGTGCCAGCAGCTTAGACCCCGAGGGGTCTGAAGCTTTCTTT.

This clone has only one observation. This chain joins TRBV11-1 and TRBJ2-7; D not resolved. Germline V gives CDR1 SGHAT, CDR2 FQDESV (reference sequence). CDR3 size: 15 residues. The V and J ends lost 2 bases and 1 base respectively, with 12 bases between them. The CDR3 DNA reads TGTGCCAGCAGCTTACCTCAGGAAAAATCCTACGAGCAGTACTTC. It is translated as CASSLPQEKSYEQYF.

This chain connects TRBV25-1 to TRBJ1-1; a possible D gene is TRBD1 (6 bases). The CDR3 spans 13 residues. The V gene lost 6 bases and the J gene lost 4 bases, with 12 bases spanning the gap. CDR1 and CDR2 (germline): MGHDK, SYGVNS. For the CDR3, the DNA is TGTGCCAGCAGCGATACAGGGTCCACTGAAGCTTTCTTT. As protein: CASSDTGSTEAFF.

This chain joins TRBV4-1 and TRBJ2-7, with D possibly matching TRBD1 (6 bases). The germline V gene encodes CDR1 MGHRA and CDR2 YSYEKL. V lost 0 bases, J lost 2 bases, and 14 bases lay in between. The CDR3 sequence is 16 residues long. CDR3 amino acids: CASSQDRQDSAYEQYF. The DNA for the CDR3 is TGCGCCAGCAGCCAAGATCGACAGGACAGCGCCTACGAGCAGTACTTC.

This clone is a singleton in its sample. The chain uses TRBV6-4 and TRBJ2-2; D might be TRBD2 (5 bases). Trimming removed 2 bases at V and 4 bases at J, with 5 bases between. Germline V gives CDR1 MRHNA, CDR2 SNTAGT. This CDR3 is built from 13 residues. CDR3 sequence reads: CASSDSGTGELFF. CDR3 nucleotide sequence: TGTGCCAGCAGTGACAGCGGCACCGGGGAGCTGTTTTTT.

This chain links TRBV6-6 with TRBJ2-7, with TRBD1 as a possible D gene (6 bases). This CDR3 comprises 14 residues. Germline assignment: CDR1 MNHNY and CDR2 SVGAGI (reference sequence). Between the trimmed V and J ends, which lost 4 bases and 7 bases, there was a span of 17 bases. Here the CDR3 DNA reads TGTGCCAGCAGTTTATTAGGGGGTGGGGGTGAGCAGTACTTC. Amino acids: CASSLLGGGGEQYF.

The chain combines TRBV19 with TRBJ2-1; 10 bases agree with TRBD2. Trimming took 5 bases from V and 4 from J; bases not matched to a gene: 5. CDR3 size: 15 residues. Germline V gives CDR1 LNHDA, CDR2 SQIVND (reference sequence). DNA of the CDR3: TGTGCCAGTAGTTCCGGGACTAGCGAATACAATGAGCAGTTCTTC. Protein product: CASSSGTSEYNEQFF. Full variable domain (rest looked up from reference TRBV19 and TRBJ2-1): DGGITQSPKYLFRKEGQNVTLSCEQNLNHDAMYWYRQDPGQGLRLIYYSQIVNDFQKGDIAEGYSVSREKKESFPLTVTSAQKNPTAFYLCASSSGTSEYNEQFFGPGTRLTVL.

The chain employs TRBV7-9 and TRBJ2-5; TRBD2 aligns across 10 bases. The V gene end was trimmed by 5 bases and the J gene end by 5 bases; junction bases not matched to a gene: 14. Germline assignment: CDR1 SEHNR and CDR2 FQNEAQ (reference sequence). The CDR3 has 17 residues. As DNA, the CDR3 is TGTGCCAGCAGCATCTGGACTAGCGGTCCCACGGGGGAGACCCAGTACTTC. Translation: CASSIWTSGPTGETQYF.

The V call is TRBV5-4, the J call TRBJ2-1; D remains unclear. There are 16 residues in the CDR3. CDR1 is SGHNT and CDR2 is YYREEE in the germline V gene (reference sequence). V was shortened by 3 bases and J by 9 bases, with 22 bases between the two germline ends. For the CDR3, the DNA is TGTGCCAGCAGCTCCGGCGGCAAACGCACCGCAGTTGAGCAGTTCTTC. Its protein is CASSSGGKRTAVEQFF. Variable domain in full (rest from reference TRBV5-4 and TRBJ2-1): ETGVTQSPTHLIKTRGQQVTLRCSSQSGHNTVSWYQQALGQGPQFIFQYYREEENGRGNFPPRFSGLQFPNYSSELNVNALELDDSALYLCASSSGGKRTAVEQFFGPGTRLTVL.

This chain connects TRBV5-4 to TRBJ1-4; D is unclear. The CDR3 extends over 14 amino acids. The germline V and J ends were trimmed by 5 bases and 0 bases, with 8 bases remaining between them. Germline-derived CDR1 and CDR2 are SGHNT and YYREEE (reference sequence). CDR3 residues: CASSSGATNEKLFF. The CDR3 DNA reads TGTGCCAGCAGTTCGGGCGCAACTAATGAAAAACTGTTTTTT. The full variable domain, completed using reference TRBV5-4 and TRBJ1-4, is ETGVTQSPTHLIKTRGQQVTLRCSSQSGHNTVSWYQQALGQGPQFIFQYYREEENGRGNFPPRFSGLQFPNYSSELNVNALELDDSALYLCASSSGATNEKLFFGSGTQLSVL.